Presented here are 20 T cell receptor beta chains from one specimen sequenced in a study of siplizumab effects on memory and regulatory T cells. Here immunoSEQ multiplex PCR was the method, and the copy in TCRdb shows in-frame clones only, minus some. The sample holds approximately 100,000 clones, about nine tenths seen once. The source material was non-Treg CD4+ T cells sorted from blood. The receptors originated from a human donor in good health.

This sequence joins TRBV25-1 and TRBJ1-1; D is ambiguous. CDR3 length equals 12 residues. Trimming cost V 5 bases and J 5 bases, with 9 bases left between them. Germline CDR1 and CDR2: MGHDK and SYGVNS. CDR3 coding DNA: TGTGCCAGCAGTTATGGACCTACTGAAGCTTTCTTT. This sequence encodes CASSYGPTEAFF.

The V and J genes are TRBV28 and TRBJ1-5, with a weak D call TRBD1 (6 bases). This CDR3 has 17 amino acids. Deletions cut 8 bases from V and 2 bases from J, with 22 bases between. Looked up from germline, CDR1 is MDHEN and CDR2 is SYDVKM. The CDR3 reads CASSQGGALGGNQPQHF. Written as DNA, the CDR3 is TGTGCCAGCTCTCAAGGGGGGGCATTGGGTGGCAATCAGCCCCAGCATTTT.

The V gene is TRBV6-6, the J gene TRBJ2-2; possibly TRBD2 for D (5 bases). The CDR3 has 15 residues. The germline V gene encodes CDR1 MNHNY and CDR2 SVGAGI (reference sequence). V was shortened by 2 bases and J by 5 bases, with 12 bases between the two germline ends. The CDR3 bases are TGTGCCAGCAGTTACACCTCTCGCGGGACCGGGGAGCTGTTTTTT. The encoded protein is CASSYTSRGTGELFF.

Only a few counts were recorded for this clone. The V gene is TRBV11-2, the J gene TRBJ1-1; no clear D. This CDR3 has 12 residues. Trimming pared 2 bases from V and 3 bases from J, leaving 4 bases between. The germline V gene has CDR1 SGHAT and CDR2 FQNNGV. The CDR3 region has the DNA TGTGCCAGCAGCTTATGGTACACTGAAGCTTTCTTT. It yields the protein CASSLWYTEAFF.

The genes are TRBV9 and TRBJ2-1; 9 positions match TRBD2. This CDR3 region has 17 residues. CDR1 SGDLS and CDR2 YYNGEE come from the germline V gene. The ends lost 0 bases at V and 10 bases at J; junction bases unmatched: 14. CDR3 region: CASSVGSGSFGDREQFF. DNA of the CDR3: TGTGCCAGCAGCGTAGGTAGCGGGAGCTTTGGGGACCGAGAGCAGTTCTTC.

The CDR3 loop reads CASSPQGVYEQYF. CDR3 nucleotides: TGTGCCAGCAGCCCCCAGGGGGTCTACGAGCAGTACTTC. This rearrangement joins TRBV6-1 to TRBJ2-7; 7 positions match TRBD1. V lost 6 bases, J lost 3 bases, and 5 bases stayed unmatched. The germline CDR1 and CDR2 sequences are MNHNS and SASEGT. This CDR3 contains 13 residues.

The CDR3 protein is CASSAYLSRTGELFF. CDR3 DNA sequence: TGTGCCAGCAGCGCTTACCTCTCGAGGACCGGGGAGCTGTTTTTT. The chain couples TRBV9 to TRBJ2-2; D not certain. CDR3 length: 15 amino acids. The germline V and J ends were trimmed by 3 bases and 5 bases, with 14 bases remaining between them. Germline V CDR1 and CDR2: SGDLS, YYNGEE.

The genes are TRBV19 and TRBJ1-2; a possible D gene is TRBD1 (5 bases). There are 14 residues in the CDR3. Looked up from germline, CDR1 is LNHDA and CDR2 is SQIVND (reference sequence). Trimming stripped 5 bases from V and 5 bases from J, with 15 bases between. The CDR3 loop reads CASSLLGGLYGYTF. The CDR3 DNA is TGTGCCAGTAGTCTGCTGGGGGGTCTATATGGCTACACCTTC.

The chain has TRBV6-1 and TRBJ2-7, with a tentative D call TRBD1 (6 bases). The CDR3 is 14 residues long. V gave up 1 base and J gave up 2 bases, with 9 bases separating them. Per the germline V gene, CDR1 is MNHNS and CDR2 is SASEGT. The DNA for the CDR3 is TGTGCCAGCAGTGAAGGGGCAGGGGCCTACGAGCAGTACTTC. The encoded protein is CASSEGAGAYEQYF.

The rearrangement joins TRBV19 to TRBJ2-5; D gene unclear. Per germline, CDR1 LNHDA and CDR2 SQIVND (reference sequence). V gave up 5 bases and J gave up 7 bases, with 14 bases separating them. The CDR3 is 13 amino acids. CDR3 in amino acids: CASSRSPRATQYF. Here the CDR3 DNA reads TGTGCCAGTAGTCGGTCACCCCGGGCGACCCAGTACTTC.

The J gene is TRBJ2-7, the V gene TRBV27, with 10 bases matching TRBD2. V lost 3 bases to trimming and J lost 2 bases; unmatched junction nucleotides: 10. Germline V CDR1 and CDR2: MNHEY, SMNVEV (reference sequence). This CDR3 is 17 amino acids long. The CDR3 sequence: CASSFSSGLADTYEQYF. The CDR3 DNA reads TGTGCCAGCAGTTTCTCCTCTGGACTAGCGGATACCTACGAGCAGTACTTC.

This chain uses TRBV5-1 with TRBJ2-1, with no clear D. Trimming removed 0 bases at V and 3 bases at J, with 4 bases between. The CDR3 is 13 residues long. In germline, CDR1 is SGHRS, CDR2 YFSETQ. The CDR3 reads CASSLASYNEQFF. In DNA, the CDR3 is TGCGCCAGCAGCTTGGCCAGCTACAATGAGCAGTTCTTC.

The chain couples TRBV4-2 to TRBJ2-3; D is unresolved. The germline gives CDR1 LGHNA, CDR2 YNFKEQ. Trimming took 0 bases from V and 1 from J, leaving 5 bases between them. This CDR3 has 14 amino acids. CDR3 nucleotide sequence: TGTGCCAGCAGCCAAGAGGTGGGCACAGATACGCAGTATTTT. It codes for CASSQEVGTDTQYF.

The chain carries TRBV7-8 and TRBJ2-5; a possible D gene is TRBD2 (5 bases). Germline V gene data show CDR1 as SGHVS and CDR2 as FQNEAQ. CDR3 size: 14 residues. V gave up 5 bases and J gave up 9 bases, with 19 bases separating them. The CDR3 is CASSPRTFAVAQYF. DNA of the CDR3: TGTGCCAGCAGCCCCAGGACTTTTGCGGTGGCCCAGTACTTC.

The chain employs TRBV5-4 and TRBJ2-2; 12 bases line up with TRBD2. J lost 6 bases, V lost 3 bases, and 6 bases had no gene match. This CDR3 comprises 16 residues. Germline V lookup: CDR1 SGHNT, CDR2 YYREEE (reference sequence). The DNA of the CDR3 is TGTGCCAGCAGCTCACTAGCGGGGGGAAACGCCGGGGAGCTGTTTTTT. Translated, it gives CASSSLAGGNAGELFF.

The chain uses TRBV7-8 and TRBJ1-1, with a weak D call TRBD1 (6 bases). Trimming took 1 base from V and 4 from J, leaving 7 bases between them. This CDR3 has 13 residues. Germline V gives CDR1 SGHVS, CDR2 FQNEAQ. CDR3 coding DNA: TGTGCCAGCAGCTTAGACAGGGCCACTGAAGCTTTCTTT. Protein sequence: CASSLDRATEAFF.

The CDR3 is CASSMLGGEFTNEKLFF. In DNA form, the CDR3 reads TGTGCCAGCAGCATGCTCGGGGGGGAATTCACTAATGAAAAACTGTTTTTT. V gene TRBV28 combines with J gene TRBJ1-4; D perhaps matches TRBD1 (5 bases). The CDR3 totals 17 residues. Germline values: CDR1 MDHEN, CDR2 SYDVKM. V was cut by 6 bases and J by 2 bases, with 19 bases left in between.

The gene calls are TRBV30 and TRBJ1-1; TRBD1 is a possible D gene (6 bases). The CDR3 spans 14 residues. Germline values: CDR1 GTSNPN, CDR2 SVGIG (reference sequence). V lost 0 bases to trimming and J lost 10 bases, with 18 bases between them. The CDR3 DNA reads TGTGCCTGGAGTGTACAGGGAGGGGGGCAGTCAGCTTTCTTT. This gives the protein CAWSVQGGGQSAFF.

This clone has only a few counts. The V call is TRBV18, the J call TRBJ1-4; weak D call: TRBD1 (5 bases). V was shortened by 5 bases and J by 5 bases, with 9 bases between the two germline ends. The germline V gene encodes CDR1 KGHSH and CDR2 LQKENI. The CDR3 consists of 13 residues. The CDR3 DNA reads TGTGCCAGCTCAGCGGACATGAATGAAAAACTGTTTTTT. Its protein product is CASSADMNEKLFF. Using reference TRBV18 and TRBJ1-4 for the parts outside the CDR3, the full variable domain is NAGVMQNPRHLVRRRGQEARLRCSPMKGHSHVYWYRQLPEEGLKFMVYLQKENIIDESGMPKERFSAEFPKEGPSILRIQQVVRGDSAAYFCASSADMNEKLFFGSGTQLSVL.

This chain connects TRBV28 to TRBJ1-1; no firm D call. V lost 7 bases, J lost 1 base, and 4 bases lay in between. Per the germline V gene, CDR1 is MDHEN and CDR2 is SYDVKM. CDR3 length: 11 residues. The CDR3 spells CASMENTEAFF. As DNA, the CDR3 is TGTGCCAGCATGGAGAACACTGAAGCTTTCTTT.